This TCR beta chain was sequenced for a study of cytomegalovirus exposure and HLA in healthy donors. The PCR had 60 Vbeta and 13 Jbeta primers. The method was immunoSEQ multiplex PCR; TCRdb's version includes in-frame clones alone and lacks a portion of them. The sample shows around 130,000 clones, around 66% of them seen only once. Losses at the gene ends were 3 bases for V and 9 bases for J; bases not matched to a gene: 1. The CDR3 length is 13 residues. Germline-derived CDR1 and CDR2 are MDHEN and SYDVKM. The sample taken for sequencing was PBMCs. V is TRBV28 and J is TRBJ1-6; 8 bases match TRBD1. The receptor's source is a woman in her 40s in good health and CMV-seropositive. The CDR3 coding sequence is TGTGCCAGCAGTTTGGACAGGGTTTCACCCCTCCACTTT. The encoded protein is CASSLDRVSPLHF.